This T cell receptor (beta chain) came from a study of OX40 agonist ivuxolimab in advanced cancers. Study-wide background: Three dose-escalation patients had partial responses: one with hepatocellular carcinoma and two with cutaneous melanoma. Study conclusions and caveats: Antigen targets of the expanded peripheral T cells went undetermined. The mean number of expanded clones was higher in CD8+ T cells than in CD4+.

Germline lookup yields CDR1 KGHSH and CDR2 LQKENI. The V gene lost 3 bases and the J gene lost 1 base, with 10 bases spanning the gap. This CDR3 contains 14 residues. As concerns this clone: What it binds is unknown.

Only in-frame clones appear in the TCRdb table, and some are missing; sequencing was by immunoSEQ multiplex PCR. This table has about 67,000 clones, 85% appearing once. The study sampled blood at baseline, cycle 4 day 1, and cycle 7 day 1. This TCR derives from an adult with an advanced solid tumor such as melanoma, head and neck, liver or kidney cancer. This chain uses TRBV18 with TRBJ2-7, with no clear D. This specimen was CD4+ or CD8+ T cells sorted from blood, taken in a trial of the OX40 agonist ivuxolimab. CDR3 nucleotides: TGTGCCAGCTCACCTGACACTGAGTCCTACGAGCAGTACTTC. This translates into CASSPDTESYEQYF. The full variable domain, with the rest looked up from reference TRBV18 and TRBJ2-7, is NAGVMQNPRHLVRRRGQEARLRCSPMKGHSHVYWYRQLPEEGLKFMVYLQKENIIDESGMPKERFSAEFPKEGPSILRIQQVVRGDSAAYFCASSPDTESYEQYFGPGTRLTVT.